The 13 T cell receptor beta chains given below trace back to one sample, sequenced in a study of T cell changes during pregnancy in multiple sclerosis. Profiled with immunoSEQ multiplex PCR; TCRdb holds only in-frame clones, not every one. The sample has roughly 100,000 clones, about 90% seen once. The material was peripheral blood, obtained after pregnancy. These receptors originate from a female donor with multiple sclerosis, enrolled in a pregnancy study.

The chain is built from TRBV5-4 and TRBJ2-2; D possibly corresponds to TRBD1 (7 bases). Germline-derived CDR1 and CDR2 are SGHNT and YYREEE (reference sequence). The CDR3 contains 15 residues. Trimming left V 4 bases short and J 3 bases short, with 13 bases between. The CDR3 region has the DNA TGTGCCAGCAGCACCAGGGGGAGGTACACCGGGGAGCTGTTTTTT. This translates into CASSTRGRYTGELFF.

V is TRBV4-1 and J is TRBJ2-1; 7 nucleotides match TRBD2. This CDR3 region has 15 residues. The germline V gene has CDR1 MGHRA and CDR2 YSYEKL. V shed 2 bases and J 9 bases; nucleotides not matched to a gene: 10. The CDR3 loop is CASSQLMGLLGEQFF. CDR3 nucleotides: TGCGCCAGCAGCCAATTAATGGGACTACTAGGTGAGCAGTTCTTC.

This chain joins TRBV5-5 and TRBJ2-6; tentative D call: TRBD2 (5 bases). V was trimmed by 4 bases and J by 0 bases, leaving 14 bases between them. CDR3 length: 17 residues. In germline, CDR1 is SGHKS, CDR2 YYEKEE (reference sequence). CDR3 in amino acids: CASSTMEVSSGANVLTF. In DNA, the CDR3 is TGTGCCAGCAGCACGATGGAGGTCAGCTCTGGGGCCAACGTCCTGACTTTC. Looking up the rest from reference TRBV5-5 and TRBJ2-6 gives the full variable domain: DAGVTQSPTHLIKTRGQQVTLRCSPISGHKSVSWYQQVLGQGPQFIFQYYEKEERGRGNFPDRFSARQFPNYSSELNVNALLLGDSALYLCASSTMEVSSGANVLTFGAGSRLTVL.

The J gene is TRBJ2-1, the V gene TRBV27; 10 nucleotides line up with TRBD2. This CDR3 comprises 14 residues. Germline V CDR1 and CDR2: MNHEY, SMNVEV (reference sequence). Germline trimming cut 4 bases from V and 3 bases from J; bases unmatched to any gene: 0. The CDR3 protein is CASSSSGSYNEQFF. DNA of the CDR3: TGTGCCAGCAGTTCTAGCGGGAGCTACAATGAGCAGTTCTTC.

CDR3 loop: CASSPNSGSGTDTQYF. As DNA, the CDR3 is TGTGCCAGCTCACCGAATAGCGGGAGTGGAACAGATACGCAGTATTTT. V usage is TRBV18 and J usage is TRBJ2-3, with 9 bases identical to TRBD2. J was trimmed by 3 bases and V by 3 bases; bases with no gene match: 7. Per the germline V gene, CDR1 is KGHSH and CDR2 is LQKENI. The CDR3 length is 16 residues.

The chain joins TRBV7-7 to TRBJ2-2; TRBD1 might be the D (5 bases). CDR1 and CDR2 (germline): SSHAT, FNYEAQ (reference sequence). V was pared by 2 bases and J by 4 bases, with 11 bases between. The CDR3 length is 15 residues. This CDR3 reads CASSLRSGSTGELFF. CDR3 nucleotides: TGTGCCAGCAGCTTACGTTCAGGGTCCACCGGGGAGCTGTTTTTT. Complete variable domain (other parts from reference TRBV7-7 and TRBJ2-2): GAGVSQSPRYKVTKRGQDVTLRCDPISSHATLYWYQQALGQGPEFLTYFNYEAQPDKSGLPSDRFSAERPEGSISTLTIQRTEQRDSAMYRCASSLRSGSTGELFFGEGSRLTVL.

This clone was counted ten times or more. The V gene is TRBV10-1, the J gene TRBJ1-5; D is unclear. Germline CDR1 and CDR2: WNHNN and SYGVQD (reference sequence). Trimming took 2 bases from V and 3 from J, leaving 17 bases between them. This CDR3 is built from 17 residues. The CDR3, as DNA: TGCGCCAGCAGTGAGAGTACGTGGAGGGAAGACAATCAGCCCCAGCATTTT. Amino acid sequence: CASSESTWREDNQPQHF.

The V and J genes are TRBV6-5 and TRBJ1-2, with 10 nucleotides matching TRBD1. This CDR3 is 15 amino acids long. Looked up from germline, CDR1 is MNHEY and CDR2 is SVGAGI. Trimming took 7 bases from V and 4 from J; bases not matched to a gene: 9. CDR3 region: CASTAVGQGRYGYTF. CDR3 sequence (DNA): TGTGCCAGCACCGCGGTGGGACAGGGGCGCTATGGCTACACCTTC.

This clone was seen once. V usage is TRBV4-3 and J usage is TRBJ2-1; TRBD2 matches at 9 bases. The CDR3 spans 17 residues. From germline, CDR1 is LGHNA and CDR2 YSLEER. J lost 8 bases, V lost 0 bases, and 11 bases had no gene match. This CDR3 is CASSQESSGDLWDEQFF. The CDR3 coding sequence is TGCGCCAGCAGCCAAGAGTCTAGCGGGGACCTGTGGGATGAGCAGTTCTTC.

The J gene is TRBJ1-5, the V gene TRBV7-2, with D possibly being TRBD1 (6 bases). Trimming removed 5 bases at V and 4 bases at J, with 9 bases between. Looked up from germline, CDR1 is SGHTA and CDR2 is FQGNSA. The CDR3 totals 13 residues. In nucleotides, the CDR3 is TGTGCCAGCAGCCGGACAGCAAATCAGCCCCAGCATTTT. It translates to CASSRTANQPQHF.

The gene calls are TRBV5-1 and TRBJ2-7, with 7 bases fitting TRBD1. The germline V gene has CDR1 SGHRS and CDR2 YFSETQ. V dropped 1 base and J dropped 4; count of bases not matched to a gene: 2. CDR3 length equals 13 residues. The CDR3 sequence: CASSLNRGYEQYF. The CDR3 DNA follows: TGCGCCAGCAGCTTGAACAGGGGTTACGAGCAGTACTTC.

The CDR3 protein is CASSYSSGANTEAFF. For the CDR3, the DNA is TGTGCCAGCAGTTACTCGTCAGGGGCAAACACTGAAGCTTTCTTT. The genes are TRBV6-5 and TRBJ1-1, with a possible D match to TRBD1 (6 bases). The CDR3 extends over 15 amino acids. Trimming shortened V by 0 bases and J by 2 bases, and 10 bases separated the two germline ends. Germline CDR1 MNHEY, CDR2 SVGAGI.

The V gene is TRBV7-9, the J gene TRBJ2-6; 10 bases align to TRBD1. V was clipped by 5 bases and J by 3 bases; unmatched bases: 10. The V gene's germline CDR1 is SEHNR and CDR2 FQNEAQ (reference sequence). This CDR3 spans 18 amino acids. The CDR3 here is CASSPSGTGVYGANVLTF. Here the CDR3 DNA reads TGTGCCAGCAGCCCCTCTGGGACAGGGGTGTATGGGGCCAACGTCCTGACTTTC.